This passage covers 29 T cell receptor beta chains from one sample sequenced in a study of CXCR3-negative and CXCR3-positive naive CD8 T cells. The libraries of TRB cDNA were constructed through 5' RACE using UMI labels. Reanalyzing the 5' RACE reads, TCRdb keeps one entry per CDR3 protein, without DNA. Its table lists over 100,000 distinct CDR3 sequences. Input material: naive CXCR3- CD8+ T cells from blood. This sample's subset: CD45RO-CCR7+CD27+CD95- naive CD8+ T cells lacking CXCR3 (TNR3-). These receptors came from a human donor in good health. Some clones in this sample may be carry-over from other donors' samples.

The chain combines TRBV6-2 or TRBV6-3 with TRBJ2-7; with no DNA, the TCRdb D assignment of TRBD2 cannot be verified. The CDR3 sequence is 16 residues long. CDR1 and CDR2 (germline): MNHEY, SVGEGT. The CDR3 loop reads CASSYSIRRATYEQYF.

CDR3: CSVGQGNRPYEQYF. The genes are TRBV29-1 and TRBJ2-7; TCRdb's assignment of TRBD1 cannot be checked, as there is no DNA. CDR1 and CDR2 (germline): SQVTM, ANQGSEA. The CDR3 contains 14 residues.

The chain joins TRBV7-9 to TRBJ2-1. This CDR3 region has 15 residues. Germline values: CDR1 SEHNR, CDR2 FQNEAQ (reference sequence). The CDR3 reads CASSSPVDSYNEQFF.

This chain joins TRBV4-1 and TRBJ2-5; there is no DNA to check the TCRdb D call of TRBD2. The length of the CDR3 is 15 residues. Per the germline V gene, CDR1 is MGHRA and CDR2 is YSYEKL. CDR3 sequence: CASSQEGREAETQYF.

J is TRBJ2-7 and V is TRBV29-1; without DNA, the TCRdb call of TRBD1 cannot be checked. Germline CDR1 is SQVTM and CDR2 is ANQGSEA. The CDR3 length is 13 residues. CDR3 protein: CSTSGGGDYEQYF.

This rearrangement joins TRBV27 to TRBJ2-7; TCRdb proposes TRBD2, but this gene call is untestable without DNA. This CDR3 spans 14 amino acids. Germline V gene sequence: CDR1 MNHEY, CDR2 SMNVEV (reference sequence). CDR3 loop: CASRWAGEAYEQYF.

This sequence joins TRBV28 and TRBJ2-6; the TCRdb call, TRBD1, lacks DNA for checking. The CDR3 length is 18 residues. CDR1 and CDR2 from the germline V gene are MDHEN and SYDVKM. The CDR3 sequence is CASSYGQGYIYGANVLTF.

This rearrangement joins TRBV20-1 to TRBJ2-1. This CDR3 comprises 16 residues. The germline CDR1 and CDR2 sequences are DFQATT and SNEGSKA (reference sequence). CDR3 sequence: CSAREYREDTYNEQFF.

CDR3 region: CASSQDWGPNTGELFF. This chain joins TRBV4-1 and TRBJ2-2; TCRdb's D gene call, TRBD1, goes unchecked for lack of DNA. Germline V gene lookup returns CDR1 MGHRA and CDR2 YSYEKL. The length of the CDR3 is 16 residues.

V gene TRBV11-2 combines with J gene TRBJ2-7; TCRdb gives TRBD2 as the D gene, but with no DNA this cannot be confirmed. Germline CDR1 is SGHAT and CDR2 is FQNNGV. The CDR3 length is 16 residues. CDR3 sequence reads: CASSLGSGTSYDEQYF.

J is TRBJ2-3 and V is TRBV19. This CDR3 comprises 11 residues. The germline V gene has CDR1 LNHDA and CDR2 SQIVND (reference sequence). CDR3 residues: CATVFADTQYF.

This chain's CDR3 is CASSLGSYYGYTF. The rearrangement joins TRBV12-3 or TRBV12-4 to TRBJ1-2. The CDR3 sequence is 13 residues long.

This chain joins TRBV6-2 or TRBV6-3 and TRBJ2-7; TCRdb proposes TRBD1, but this gene call is untestable without DNA. Germline V gives CDR1 MNHEY, CDR2 SVGEGT. The CDR3 covers 14 residues. This CDR3 reads CASSPGQNTYEQYF.

The chain is built from TRBV4-2 and TRBJ2-1; TCRdb designates TRBD1, a call that cannot be tested without DNA. CDR1 LGHNA and CDR2 YNFKEQ come from the germline V gene. The length of the CDR3 is 13 residues. This CDR3 is CASSLEQGNEQFF.

This chain joins TRBV5-1 and TRBJ2-5; checking the TCRdb D call of TRBD2 is not possible without DNA. The germline V gene has CDR1 SGHRS and CDR2 YFSETQ. The CDR3 runs to 14 residues. CDR3 sequence reads: CASNEGRGEETQYF.

This chain links TRBV4-3 with TRBJ2-7; lacking DNA, the TRBD1 call made by TCRdb goes unchecked. This CDR3 is built from 14 residues. CDR1 and CDR2 from the germline V gene are LGHNA and YSLEER. CDR3 residues: CASSPTPGHYEQYF.

The gene calls are TRBV12-3 or TRBV12-4 and TRBJ1-1; the TRBD1 assignment by TCRdb is unverifiable without DNA. This CDR3 is 13 amino acids long. CDR3 loop: CASSDTGDTEAFF.

The chain recombines TRBV28 with TRBJ2-7; TCRdb selects TRBD1, and the lack of DNA leaves this call unchecked. The CDR3 has 13 amino acids. From germline, CDR1 is MDHEN and CDR2 SYDVKM. CDR3 protein: CASSLSRASEQYF.

The chain links TRBV11-2 to TRBJ2-7; TCRdb returns TRBD2, unconfirmable since there is no DNA. Germline CDR1 is SGHAT and CDR2 is FQNNGV. The CDR3 is made up of 15 amino acids. The CDR3 spells CASSETSGGGYEQYF.

The chain links TRBV28 to TRBJ2-5; the D gene TCRdb calls, TRBD1, cannot be checked with no DNA. Per germline, CDR1 MDHEN and CDR2 SYDVKM. The CDR3 is 17 amino acids. The chain's CDR3 is CASSLEGFRPPAQTQYF.

The chain has TRBV29-1 and TRBJ2-2. The CDR3 has 14 residues. Germline loops: CDR1 SQVTM, CDR2 ANQGSEA. This chain's CDR3 is CSVADLTATGELFF.

CDR3 loop: CSARDGTAISYGYTF. V gene TRBV20-1 combines with J gene TRBJ1-2; absent DNA, TCRdb's TRBD1 call cannot be checked. CDR3 length: 15 amino acids. Looked up from germline, CDR1 is DFQATT and CDR2 is SNEGSKA (reference sequence).

This rearrangement joins TRBV4-2 to TRBJ2-7; absent DNA, TCRdb's TRBD1 call cannot be checked. CDR1 and CDR2 (germline): LGHNA, YNFKEQ. The CDR3 is made up of 15 amino acids. Here the CDR3 reads CASSQHASGGTEQYF.

J is TRBJ2-1 and V is TRBV7-9; TCRdb picks TRBD2, but there is no DNA to check that call. Germline CDR1 SEHNR, CDR2 FQNEAQ (reference sequence). CDR3 length: 17 residues. The CDR3 spells CASILSSGGVSYNEQFF.

The genes are TRBV7-9 and TRBJ1-3. The germline V gene has CDR1 SEHNR and CDR2 FQNEAQ (reference sequence). The CDR3 is 16 amino acids. The CDR3 region is CASSLVAGYSGNTIYF.

V gene TRBV6-2 or TRBV6-3 combines with J gene TRBJ2-5; with no DNA, the TCRdb D assignment of TRBD2 cannot be verified. The CDR3 loop spans 18 amino acids. The germline V gene has CDR1 MNHEY and CDR2 SVGEGT. CDR3 sequence reads: CASMNPPGGDYSRETQYF.

The rearrangement uses TRBV14 and TRBJ1-5. The germline V gene has CDR1 SGHDN and CDR2 FVKESK. This CDR3 has 14 residues. The CDR3 here is CASSQDNHHQPQHF. The full variable domain, its missing parts supplied by reference TRBV14 and TRBJ1-5, is EAGVTQFPSHSVIEKGQTVTLRCDPISGHDNLYWYRRVMGKEIKFLLHFVKESKQDESGMPNNRFLAERTGGTYSTLKVQPAELEDSGVYFCASSQDNHHQPQHFGDGTRLSIL.

V and J are TRBV20-1 and TRBJ2-1. This CDR3 has 11 amino acids. Per germline, CDR1 DFQATT and CDR2 SNEGSKA (reference sequence). Here the CDR3 reads CSAKIINEQFF.

This chain links TRBV5-1 with TRBJ2-1. Germline CDR1 and CDR2: SGHRS and YFSETQ. The CDR3 totals 15 residues. CDR3 residues: CASSLYDNSYNEQFF.